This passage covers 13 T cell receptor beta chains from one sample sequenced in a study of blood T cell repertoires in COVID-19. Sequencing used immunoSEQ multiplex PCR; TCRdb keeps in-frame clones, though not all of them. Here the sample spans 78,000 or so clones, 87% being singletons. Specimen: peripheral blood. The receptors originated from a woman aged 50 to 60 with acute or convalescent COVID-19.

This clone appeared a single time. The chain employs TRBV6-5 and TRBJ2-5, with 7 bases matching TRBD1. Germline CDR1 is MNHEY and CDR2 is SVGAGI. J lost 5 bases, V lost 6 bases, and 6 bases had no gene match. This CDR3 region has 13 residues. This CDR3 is CASRTGLGETQYF. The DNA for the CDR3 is TGTGCCAGCAGGACAGGGCTAGGGGAGACCCAGTACTTC.

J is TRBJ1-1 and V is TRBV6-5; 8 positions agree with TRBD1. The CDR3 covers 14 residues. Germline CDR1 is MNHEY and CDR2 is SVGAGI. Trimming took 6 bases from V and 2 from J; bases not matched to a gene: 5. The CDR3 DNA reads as TGTGCCAGCAGCCGACAGGGGAGAAACACTGAAGCTTTCTTT. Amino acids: CASSRQGRNTEAFF.

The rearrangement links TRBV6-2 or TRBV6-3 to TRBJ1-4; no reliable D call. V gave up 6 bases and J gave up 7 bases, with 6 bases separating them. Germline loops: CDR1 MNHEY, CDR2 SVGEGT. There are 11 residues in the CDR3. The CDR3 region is CASSNGEKLFF. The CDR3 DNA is TGTGCCAGCAGCAACGGTGAAAAACTGTTTTTT.

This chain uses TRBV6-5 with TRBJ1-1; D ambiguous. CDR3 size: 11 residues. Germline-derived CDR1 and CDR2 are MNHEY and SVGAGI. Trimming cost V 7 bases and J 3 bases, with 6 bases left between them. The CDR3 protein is CASIGDTEAFF. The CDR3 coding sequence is TGTGCCAGCATTGGAGACACTGAAGCTTTCTTT.

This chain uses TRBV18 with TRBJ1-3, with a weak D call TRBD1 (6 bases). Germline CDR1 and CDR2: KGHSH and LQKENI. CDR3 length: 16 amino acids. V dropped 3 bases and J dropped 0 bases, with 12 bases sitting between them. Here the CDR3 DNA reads TGTGCCAGCTCACCGGTGACAGGCCACTCTGGAAACACCATATATTTT. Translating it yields CASSPVTGHSGNTIYF. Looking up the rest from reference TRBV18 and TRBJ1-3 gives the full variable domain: NAGVMQNPRHLVRRRGQEARLRCSPMKGHSHVYWYRQLPEEGLKFMVYLQKENIIDESGMPKERFSAEFPKEGPSILRIQQVVRGDSAAYFCASSPVTGHSGNTIYFGEGSWLTVV.

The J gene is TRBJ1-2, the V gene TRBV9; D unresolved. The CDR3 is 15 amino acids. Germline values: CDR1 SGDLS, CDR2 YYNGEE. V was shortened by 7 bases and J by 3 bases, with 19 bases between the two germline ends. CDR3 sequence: CASGKSEGRDYGYTF. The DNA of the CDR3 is TGTGCCAGCGGCAAAAGTGAGGGCCGAGACTATGGCTACACCTTC.

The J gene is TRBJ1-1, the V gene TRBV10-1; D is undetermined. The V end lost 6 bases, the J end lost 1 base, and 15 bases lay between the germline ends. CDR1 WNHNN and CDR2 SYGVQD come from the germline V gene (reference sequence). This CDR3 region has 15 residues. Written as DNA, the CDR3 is TGCGCCAGCAGCCGGGAGCCTAGCGGGAACACTGAAGCTTTCTTT. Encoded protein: CASSREPSGNTEAFF.

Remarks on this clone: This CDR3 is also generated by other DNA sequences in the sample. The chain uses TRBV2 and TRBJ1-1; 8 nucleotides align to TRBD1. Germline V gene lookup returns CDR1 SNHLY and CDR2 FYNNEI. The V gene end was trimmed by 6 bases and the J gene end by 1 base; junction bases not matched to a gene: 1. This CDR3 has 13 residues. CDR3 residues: CASSGQGNTEAFF. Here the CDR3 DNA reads TGTGCCAGCAGCGGACAGGGGAACACTGAAGCTTTCTTT. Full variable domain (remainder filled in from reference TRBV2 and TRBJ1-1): EPEVTQTPSHQVTQMGQEVILRCVPISNHLYFYWYRQILGQKVEFLVSFYNNEISEKSEIFDDQFSVERPDGSNFTLKIRSTKLEDSAMYFCASSGQGNTEAFFGQGTRLTVV.

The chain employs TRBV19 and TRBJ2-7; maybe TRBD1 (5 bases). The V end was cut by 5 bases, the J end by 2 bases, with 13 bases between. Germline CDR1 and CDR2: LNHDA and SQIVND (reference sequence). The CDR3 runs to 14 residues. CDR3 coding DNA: TGTGCCAGTAGTTCCCAGACAGCCACCTACGAGCAGTACTTC. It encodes CASSSQTATYEQYF.

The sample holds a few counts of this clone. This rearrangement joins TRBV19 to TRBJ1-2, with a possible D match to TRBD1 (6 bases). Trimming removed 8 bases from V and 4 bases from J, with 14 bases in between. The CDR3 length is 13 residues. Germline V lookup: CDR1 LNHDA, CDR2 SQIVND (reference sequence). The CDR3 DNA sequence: TGTGCCAGTGACCAGGGGCCAGGCTATGGCTACACCTTC. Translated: CASDQGPGYGYTF.

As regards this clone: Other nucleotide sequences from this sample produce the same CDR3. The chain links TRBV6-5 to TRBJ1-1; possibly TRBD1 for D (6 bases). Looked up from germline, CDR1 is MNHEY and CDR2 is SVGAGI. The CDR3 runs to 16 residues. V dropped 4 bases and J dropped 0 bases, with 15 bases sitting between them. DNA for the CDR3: TGTGCCAGCAGTTCACTTGACAGGTCCATGAACACTGAAGCTTTCTTT. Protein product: CASSSLDRSMNTEAFF.

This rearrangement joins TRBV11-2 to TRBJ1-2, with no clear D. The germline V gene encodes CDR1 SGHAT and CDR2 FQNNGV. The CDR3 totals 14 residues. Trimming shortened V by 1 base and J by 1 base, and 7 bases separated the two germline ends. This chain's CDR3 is CASSLVASNYGYTF. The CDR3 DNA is TGTGCCAGCAGCTTAGTTGCTAGTAACTATGGCTACACCTTC.

The CDR3 protein is CASLPPGAGGRYTEAFF. In DNA form, the CDR3 reads TGTGCCAGCCTTCCGCCCGGGGCAGGGGGCAGGTACACTGAAGCTTTCTTT. The chain recombines TRBV18 with TRBJ1-1; 8 bases match TRBD1. Germline V CDR1 and CDR2: KGHSH, LQKENI. The trim removed 8 bases at V and 3 bases at J, leaving 17 bases unmatched. The CDR3 extends over 17 amino acids.